The next 7 T cell receptor beta chains were all read from a single sample in a study of identifying expanded T cells in peripheral blood (dated by TCRdb to the late 2010s). The library was made by the immunoSEQ multiplex PCR assay. TCRdb re-hosts the immuneACCESS table, in-frame sequences only. Its copies lack some clones; in the studies checked, an unresolved V gene accounts for under half of them, and the cause for the rest is not known. For this sample the table gives about 94,000 clones, of which 88% were detected only once. The ten largest clones capture approximately 5.3% of the sample. The sequencing sample was made of blood. The source of these receptors is a person between 18 and 70 years old in good health.

The CDR3 DNA reads TGTGCCAGTAGCTCTAGTGAACTTAACTATGGCTACACCTTC. It yields the protein CASSSSELNYGYTF. The chain recombines TRBV19 with TRBJ1-2; no firm D call. CDR3 size: 14 residues. Germline V gives CDR1 LNHDA, CDR2 SQIVND (reference sequence). The ends were cut back, 6 bases at V and 1 base at J, with 12 bases in the middle.

J is TRBJ1-4 and V is TRBV19, with D maybe TRBD1 (5 bases). The ends were cut back, 2 bases at V and 2 bases at J, with 6 bases in the middle. There are 14 residues in the CDR3. Looked up from germline, CDR1 is LNHDA and CDR2 is SQIVND (reference sequence). CDR3 nucleotides: TGTGCCAGTAGTATACCAGGGACTAATGAAAAACTGTTTTTT. It translates to CASSIPGTNEKLFF.

The chain recombines TRBV5-1 with TRBJ1-2; possibly TRBD1 for D (6 bases). There are 14 residues in the CDR3. V lost 5 bases and J lost 4, with 15 bases in between. Germline values: CDR1 SGHRS, CDR2 YFSETQ. The CDR3 region is CASRTGTTTYGYTF. In DNA form, the CDR3 reads TGCGCCAGCAGGACCGGGACAACCACCTATGGCTACACCTTC.

This clone was seen once. The V and J genes are TRBV15 and TRBJ1-3; TRBD1 aligns across 9 bases. Germline values: CDR1 LNHNV, CDR2 YYDKDF (reference sequence). V trimming: 0 bases; J trimming: 15 bases; junction bases outside the gene matches: 3. CDR3 length: 12 amino acids. The CDR3 DNA reads TGTGCCACCAGCAGAGATCTGGGACAGGGATATTTT. It codes for CATSRDLGQGYF.

V usage is TRBV5-6 and J usage is TRBJ2-7; D remains ambiguous. With 2 bases removed from V and 5 bases from J, the gap between germline ends came to 5 bases. CDR1 and CDR2 from the germline V gene are SGHDT and YYEEEE. The CDR3 runs to 11 residues. CDR3 sequence: CASSLANEQYF. CDR3 nucleotides: TGTGCCAGCAGCTTAGCAAACGAGCAGTACTTC.

This rearrangement joins TRBV5-6 to TRBJ2-2; D call uncertain. V dropped 0 bases and J dropped 1 base, with 4 bases sitting between them. CDR1 and CDR2 from the germline V gene are SGHDT and YYEEEE. This CDR3 contains 14 residues. CDR3 bases: TGTGCCAGCAGCTTGGGGTTGAACACCGGGGAGCTGTTTTTT. Translation gives CASSLGLNTGELFF.

The chain combines TRBV6-1 with TRBJ1-2; D gene unclear. The V end was cut by 0 bases, the J end by 5 bases, with 10 bases between. The CDR3 is 14 amino acids. CDR1 MNHNS and CDR2 SASEGT come from the germline V gene. CDR3 region: CASSEALGEYGYTF. For the CDR3, the DNA is TGTGCCAGCAGTGAAGCGTTAGGAGAGTATGGCTACACCTTC.